This is a list of T cell receptor beta chains from one sample in a study of graft-versus-host responses after intestinal transplantation. Sequenced by immunoSEQ multiplex PCR; TCRdb stores in-frame clones only, minus some. This table holds 13,000 or so clones, almost 85% found once. This specimen consisted of PBMCs, obtained after intestinal transplantation. The receptor source for this set is a human patient who received an intestinal transplant, so some T cells may come from the graft donor. Both conserved end residues are part of each CDR3. The order of the fields is clone size, V gene, J gene, D gene, CDR3 protein, CDR3 DNA. D genes are given only for firm matches. Clone size is not always given. Where it is, it says once, few, many or a class for expanded clones.

clone size: .; V gene: TRBV28; J gene: TRBJ2-3; D gene: .; CDR3 protein: CASSLMGGLTDTQYF; CDR3 DNA: TGTGCCAGCAGTTTGATGGGGGGCCTCACAGATACGCAGTATTTT
clone size: .; V gene: TRBV2; J gene: TRBJ1-2; D gene: .; CDR3 protein: CASRRTEGFGGYTF; CDR3 DNA: TGTGCCAGCAGGAGGACGGAGGGCTTTGGCGGCTACACCTTC
clone size: .; V gene: TRBV11-1; J gene: TRBJ2-1; D gene: .; CDR3 protein: CASSWGRSSYNEQFF; CDR3 DNA: TGTGCCAGCAGCTGGGGACGGAGCTCCTACAATGAGCAGTTCTTC
clone size: .; V gene: TRBV7-9; J gene: TRBJ2-1; D gene: TRBD1; CDR3 protein: CASSFAGRGSVEQFF; CDR3 DNA: TGTGCCAGCAGTTTCGCCGGCAGGGGGAGCGTTGAGCAGTTCTTC
clone size: .; V gene: TRBV6-5; J gene: TRBJ2-7; D gene: .; CDR3 protein: CASSSWATYEQYF; CDR3 DNA: TGTGCCAGCAGTTCTTGGGCCACCTACGAGCAGTACTTC
clone size: .; V gene: TRBV5-6; J gene: TRBJ2-7; D gene: .; CDR3 protein: CASSFTIRSYEQYF; CDR3 DNA: TGTGCCAGCAGCTTTACAATACGATCCTACGAGCAGTACTTC
clone size: .; V gene: TRBV27; J gene: TRBJ2-3; D gene: TRBD2; CDR3 protein: CASRTLAGRTDTQYF; CDR3 DNA: TGTGCCAGCAGGACACTAGCGGGTCGCACAGATACGCAGTATTTT
clone size: .; V gene: TRBV19; J gene: TRBJ1-1; D gene: .; CDR3 protein: CASSTTPGQRNTEAFF; CDR3 DNA: TGTGCCAGTAGTACAACCCCCGGGCAGCGGAACACTGAAGCTTTCTTT
clone size: .; V gene: TRBV18; J gene: TRBJ2-5; D gene: .; CDR3 protein: CASSPRQETQYF; CDR3 DNA: TGTGCCAGCTCACCCAGACAAGAGACCCAGTACTTC
clone size: .; V gene: TRBV7-6; J gene: TRBJ1-1; D gene: .; CDR3 protein: CASSQGPNTEAFF; CDR3 DNA: TGTGCCAGCAGCCAGGGACCGAACACTGAAGCTTTCTTT
clone size: once; V gene: TRBV7-3; J gene: TRBJ2-5; D gene: TRBD2; CDR3 protein: CASSLAGEGETQYF; CDR3 DNA: TGTGCCAGCAGCTTAGCGGGAGAGGGAGAGACCCAGTACTTC